This TCR beta chain was observed in a study of T-cell memory formation after mild COVID-19. The germline V gene encodes CDR1 SSHAT and CDR2 FNYEAQ (reference sequence). The CDR3 consists of 14 residues. TCRdb passed the 5' RACE reads through MiXCR, listing each CDR3 protein once. The sample includes around 200,000 distinct CDR3 sequences, 10% to 13% of them seen just once. This clonotype was picked up a small number of times. The junction does not match germline at one end; this may be a read error. This TCR derives from a man between 18 and 35 years old who had mild COVID-19 (a few samples of this study predate the infection). Cell type and time point are not known. Sequencing was carried out using PBMCs or a T cell subset sorted from them (not recorded which). The V call is TRBV7-7, the J call TRBJ2-5, with D perhaps matching TRBD1 or TRBD2 (6 bases each). The CDR3 coding sequence is TGTGCTAGCAGCTCGGGATCCGGGGGCGAGACCCAGTACTTC. Protein product: CASSSGSGGETQYF.